This T cell receptor (beta chain) derives from a study of vaccination and CD4 T cells after COVID-19. On the study more broadly: Two Hispanic individuals were among six male and four female convalescent patients.

Treatment here: approximately nine-day PBMC culture with coronavirus spike peptide pools or control peptides (ViraFEST assay). Under the ViraFEST approach, antigen-specific T cells were expanded with peptide pools and TCRs subsequently sequenced. With approximately 10 ug/ml peptide pools and around 9 IU/ml IL-2, PBMCs were cultured at some 2 million per well. The CDR3 runs 16 residues. Trimming cost V 5 bases and J 1 base; bases outside gene matches: 9. The V gene's germline CDR1 is SGHRS and CDR2 YFSETQ. This clonotype was recorded a few times. Its target is unknown. The Oncomine TCR Beta short-read assay was applied to DNA of cultured CD4+ T cells. Once CD4+ T cells had been cultured, genomic DNA was extracted from them. TCRdb re-called the PCR reads through MiXCR, storing one row per CDR3 protein. The table has under 20,000 distinct CDR3 sequences, around 52% seen once.

Sequences were obtained from CD4+ T cells from blood, cultured in vitro. The sequence was collected from a human donor who had recovered from COVID-19. V usage is TRBV5-1 and J usage is TRBJ1-1; 9 nucleotides align to TRBD1. CDR3 protein: CASRPTGQGTNTEAFF. Written as DNA, the CDR3 is TGCGCCAGCAGACCGACAGGACAGGGGACGAACACTGAAGCTTTCTTT.